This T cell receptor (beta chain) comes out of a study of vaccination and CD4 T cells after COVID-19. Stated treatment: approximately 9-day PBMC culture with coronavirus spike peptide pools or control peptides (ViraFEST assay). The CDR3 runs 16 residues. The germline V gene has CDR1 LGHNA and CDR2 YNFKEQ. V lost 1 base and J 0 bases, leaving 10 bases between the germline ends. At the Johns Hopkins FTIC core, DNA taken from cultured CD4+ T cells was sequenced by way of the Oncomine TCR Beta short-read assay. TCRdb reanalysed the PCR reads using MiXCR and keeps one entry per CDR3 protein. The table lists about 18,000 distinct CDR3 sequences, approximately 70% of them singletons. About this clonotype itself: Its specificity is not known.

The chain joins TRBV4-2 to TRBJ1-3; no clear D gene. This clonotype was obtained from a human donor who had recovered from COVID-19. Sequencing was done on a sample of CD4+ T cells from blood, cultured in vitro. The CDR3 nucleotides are TGTGCCAGCAGCCAAGCTCCGACTGACTCTGGAAACACCATATATTTT. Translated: CASSQAPTDSGNTIYF.